The present T cell receptor beta chain was sequenced within a study of blood T cell repertoires in COVID-19. About the study: COVID-19 samples from acute and convalescent phases originated in the United States, Italy and Spain. T cells, B-cell-depleted T cells, or PBMCs provided the cDNA or gDNA that served as material.

Produced via immunoSEQ multiplex PCR; TCRdb's table is partial and in-frame only. Of 260,000 or so clones in the sample, roughly 85% are singletons; the top ten hold approximately 4%. The study drew participants aged about 18 to 89 years from roughly 25 US areas. Participant-given clinical history determined each cohort assignment. There are 18 residues in the CDR3. Per germline, CDR1 MDHEN and CDR2 SYDVKM. Trimming took off 1 base at V and 4 bases at J, with 22 bases between the two ends. The chain couples TRBV28 to TRBJ1-2; tentative D call: TRBD1 (5 bases). This TCR was sampled from a woman between 35 and 50 years old who had been exposed to COVID-19. The sample consisted of PBMCs or T cells enriched from blood (not recorded which). This chain's CDR3 is CASSLYPPEGRSGYGYTF. The CDR3 DNA is TGTGCCAGCAGTTTATACCCCCCGGAGGGGAGGTCTGGCTATGGCTACACCTTC.